A selection of T cell receptor beta chains follows, all from one sample in a study of PD-L1 blockade in urothelial cancer. Clones were read by immunoSEQ multiplex PCR, and TCRdb kept only the in-frame ones, dropping some. The sample carries roughly 56,000 clones, approximately 86% recorded once. Sequenced here: PBMCs, sampled around atezolizumab (anti-PD-L1) treatment. The receptors stem from a man in his sixties with urothelial cancer. The CDR3 runs from the conserved cysteine through the conserved F or W. Fields, in order: CDR3 length, clone size, J gene, V gene, D gene, CDR3 protein, CDR3 DNA. The D gene is left open where the match is weak. Part of the rows lack a size; the others show once, few, many or a class for expanded clones.

length: 13; size: few; J: TRBJ1-2; V: TRBV5-5; D: -; CDR3: CASSAQANYGYTF; DNA: TGTGCCAGCAGCGCACAGGCTAACTATGGCTACACCTTC
length: 11; size: -; J: TRBJ2-3; V: TRBV20-1; D: -; CDR3: CSADYTDTQYF; DNA: TGCAGTGCGGACTACACAGATACGCAGTATTTT
length: 12; size: medium-sized; J: TRBJ2-2; V: TRBV2; D: -; CDR3: CASTGGSGELFF; DNA: TGTGCTTCCACCGGAGGTTCCGGGGAGCTGTTTTTT
length: 16; size: -; J: TRBJ1-3; V: TRBV21-1; D: -; CDR3: CASSKGQGVSGNTIYF; DNA: TGTGCCAGCAGCAAAGGTCAGGGGGTCTCTGGAAACACCATATATTTT
length: 14; size: -; J: TRBJ1-1; V: TRBV5-1; D: -; CDR3: CASSRDIGFTEAFF; DNA: TGCGCCAGCAGCCGGGACATTGGATTCACTGAAGCTTTCTTT
length: 17; size: few; J: TRBJ2-5; V: TRBV5-1; D: -; CDR3: CASSLASLARNVETQYF; DNA: TGCGCCAGCAGCTTGGCAAGCCTAGCGCGAAATGTGGAGACCCAGTACTTC
length: 15; size: once; J: TRBJ2-1; V: TRBV7-7; D: -; CDR3: CASSFGRGGNNEQFF; DNA: TGTGCTAGCAGCTTCGGAAGGGGGGGGAACAATGAGCAGTTCTTC
length: 15; size: -; J: TRBJ2-1; V: TRBV19; D: TRBD1; CDR3: CASSGRGQGANEQFF; DNA: TGTGCCAGTAGTGGCAGGGGACAGGGGGCGAATGAGCAGTTCTTC
length: 14; size: few; J: TRBJ1-2; V: TRBV5-1; D: TRBD1; CDR3: CASSLAGGDYGYTF; DNA: TGCGCCAGCAGCTTGGCAGGGGGCGACTATGGCTACACCTTC
length: 16; size: -; J: TRBJ2-5; V: TRBV9; D: TRBD2; CDR3: CASSPGLAGVRETQYF; DNA: TGTGCCAGCAGCCCCGGACTAGCGGGAGTACGAGAGACCCAGTACTTC
length: 16; size: once; J: TRBJ2-1; V: TRBV14; D: TRBD1; CDR3: CASSQPGQGVYNEQFF; DNA: TGTGCCAGCAGCCAACCGGGACAGGGGGTCTACAATGAGCAGTTCTTC
length: 17; size: -; J: TRBJ1-1; V: TRBV5-8; D: TRBD1; CDR3: CASSLAGTGWSDTEAFF; DNA: TGTGCCAGCAGCTTGGCGGGGACAGGGTGGTCTGACACTGAAGCTTTCTTT
length: 17; size: -; J: TRBJ2-3; V: TRBV13; D: TRBD2; CDR3: CASSGTSGRGDTDTQYF; DNA: TGTGCCAGCTCCGGGACTAGCGGGAGGGGAGATACAGATACGCAGTATTTT
length: 13; size: -; J: TRBJ1-2; V: TRBV7-2; D: -; CDR3: CASSPEDSYGYTF; DNA: TGTGCCAGCAGCCCAGAGGACAGCTATGGCTACACCTTC
length: 14; size: -; J: TRBJ1-1; V: TRBV5-1; D: -; CDR3: CASSLEGARTEAFF; DNA: TGCGCCAGCAGCTTGGAAGGGGCGCGGACTGAAGCTTTCTTT
length: 12; size: -; J: TRBJ2-6; V: TRBV30; D: -; CDR3: CAHLSGANVLTF; DNA: TGTGCCCACTTGTCTGGGGCCAACGTCCTGACTTTC
length: 14; size: -; J: TRBJ1-4; V: TRBV30; D: -; CDR3: CAWSGGTANEKLFF; DNA: TGTGCCTGGAGTGGCGGGACCGCGAATGAAAAACTGTTTTTT
length: 16; size: -; J: TRBJ1-1; V: TRBV11-1; D: TRBD1; CDR3: CASSKKQGRPNTEAFF; DNA: TGTGCCAGCAGCAAGAAACAGGGGAGGCCGAACACTGAAGCTTTCTTT
length: 18; size: -; J: TRBJ2-7; V: TRBV7-9; D: TRBD2; CDR3: CASSFPGGLAGGPYEQYF; DNA: TGTGCCAGCAGCTTTCCCGGTGGACTAGCGGGAGGGCCCTACGAGCAGTACTTC
length: 15; size: -; J: TRBJ2-2; V: TRBV29-1; D: TRBD2; CDR3: CSVRGLAGNTGELFF; DNA: TGCAGCGTGAGAGGACTAGCGGGAAACACCGGGGAGCTGTTTTTT
length: 17; size: -; J: TRBJ1-3; V: TRBV18; D: TRBD1; CDR3: CASSPPSQGAYGNTIYF; DNA: TGTGCCAGCTCACCACCGAGTCAGGGGGCTTATGGAAACACCATATATTTT
length: 15; size: -; J: TRBJ1-1; V: TRBV6-6; D: TRBD1; CDR3: CASSYTGAGGTEAFF; DNA: TGTGCCAGCAGTTACACGGGGGCAGGGGGTACTGAAGCTTTCTTT
length: 14; size: -; J: TRBJ2-2; V: TRBV7-6; D: -; CDR3: CASSPLQNTGELFF; DNA: TGTGCCAGCAGCCCATTACAGAACACCGGGGAGCTGTTTTTT
length: 13; size: -; J: TRBJ2-7; V: TRBV6-1; D: -; CDR3: CASSGKSGYEQYF; DNA: TGTGCCAGCAGTGGGAAAAGCGGGTACGAGCAGTACTTC
length: 15; size: -; J: TRBJ1-2; V: TRBV19; D: TRBD1; CDR3: CASSPGTATNYGYTF; DNA: TGTGCCAGTAGTCCCGGGACAGCCACTAACTATGGCTACACCTTC
length: 13; size: -; J: TRBJ2-2; V: TRBV27; D: -; CDR3: CASRFRDTGELFF; DNA: TGTGCCAGCAGATTTCGCGACACCGGGGAGCTGTTTTTT
length: 16; size: once; J: TRBJ1-1; V: TRBV11-1; D: -; CDR3: CASSSPVAAMNTEAFF; DNA: TGTGCCAGCAGCTCTCCCGTCGCCGCTATGAACACTGAAGCTTTCTTT
length: 15; size: -; J: TRBJ2-3; V: TRBV5-4; D: -; CDR3: CASSLVLAGRNTQYF; DNA: TGTGCCAGCAGCTTGGTCCTCGCGGGAAGAAATACGCAGTATTTT
length: 15; size: -; J: TRBJ1-5; V: TRBV7-9; D: TRBD1; CDR3: CASSYQGVSNQPQHF; DNA: TGTGCCAGCAGCTATCAGGGGGTTAGCAATCAGCCCCAGCATTTT
length: 12; size: -; J: TRBJ2-7; V: TRBV10-3; D: TRBD1; CDR3: CAIRDRGYEQYF; DNA: TGTGCCATCCGGGACAGGGGCTACGAGCAGTACTTC
length: 16; size: -; J: TRBJ2-1; V: TRBV7-9; D: -; CDR3: CASSGLGNGGLGEQFF; DNA: TGTGCCAGCAGCGGGCTGGGGAATGGGGGCCTGGGTGAGCAGTTCTTC
length: 15; size: once; J: TRBJ2-7; V: TRBV5-1; D: -; CDR3: CASSPRGGDTYEQYF; DNA: TGCGCCAGCAGCCCACGGGGAGGGGACACCTACGAGCAGTACTTC
length: 14; size: -; J: TRBJ2-3; V: TRBV5-1; D: -; CDR3: CASSPFPGTDTQYF; DNA: TGCGCCAGCAGCCCGTTTCCGGGCACAGATACGCAGTATTTT
length: 12; size: -; J: TRBJ2-5; V: TRBV2; D: -; CDR3: CASSGVEETQYF; DNA: TGTGCCAGCAGTGGAGTAGAAGAGACCCAGTACTTC
length: 13; size: -; J: TRBJ2-1; V: TRBV7-2; D: -; CDR3: CASSLVGGYEQFF; DNA: TGTGCCAGCAGCTTAGTTGGTGGCTATGAGCAGTTCTTC
length: 14; size: -; J: TRBJ2-7; V: TRBV5-4; D: TRBD1; CDR3: CASSLEQGMGEQYF; DNA: TGTGCCAGCAGCTTGGAACAGGGGATGGGGGAGCAGTACTTC
length: 16; size: few; J: TRBJ2-1; V: TRBV18; D: TRBD2; CDR3: CASSPTTGGSYNEQFF; DNA: TGTGCCAGCTCACCAACAACGGGGGGCTCCTACAATGAGCAGTTCTTC